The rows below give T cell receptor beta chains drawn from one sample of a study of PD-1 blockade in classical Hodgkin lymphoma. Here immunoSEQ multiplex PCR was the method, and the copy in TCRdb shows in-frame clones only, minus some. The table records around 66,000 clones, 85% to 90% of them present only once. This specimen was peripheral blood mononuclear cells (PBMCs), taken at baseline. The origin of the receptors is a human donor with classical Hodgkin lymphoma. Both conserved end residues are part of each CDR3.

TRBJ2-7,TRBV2,CALQRTGPYEQYF
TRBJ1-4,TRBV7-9,CASSLAGGDEKLFF
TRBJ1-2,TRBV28,CASNWGYSISGNGYTF
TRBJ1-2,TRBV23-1,CASSHPQNGYTF
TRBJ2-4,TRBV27,CASSLMAHGHENIQYF
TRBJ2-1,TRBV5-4,CASSVWDFHNEQFF
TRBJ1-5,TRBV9,CASSAGTGNNQPQHF
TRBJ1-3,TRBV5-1,CASSLDPGSERNTIYF
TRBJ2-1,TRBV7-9,CASSSGTFTYNEQFF
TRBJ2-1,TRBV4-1,CASSLLTSGTYNEQFF